These T cell receptor beta chains were read from a single sample in a study of cytomegalovirus exposure and HLA in healthy donors. Produced via immunoSEQ multiplex PCR; TCRdb's table is partial and in-frame only. There are fewer than 250,000 clones in the sample; around 79% occur only once, and 1.5% to 2% lies in the top ten. Sequencing was performed on PBMCs. Receptors were obtained from a male donor in good health and CMV-seronegative. The CDR3 runs from the conserved cysteine through the conserved F or W. A D gene is named only where the DNA matches it firmly. The listing skips clone size in some rows; elsewhere it reads once, few, many or a size class.

- - TRBJ2-1 TRBV28 CASSLGQNEQFF TGTGCCAGCAGTTTAGGGCAGAATGAGCAGTTCTTC
TRBD1 - TRBJ1-2 TRBV29-1 CSVEEGQGRSGYTF TGCAGCGTTGAAGAGGGACAGGGGAGAAGTGGCTACACCTTC
- few TRBJ1-2 TRBV25-1 CASWGTNTYGYTF TGTGCCAGCTGGGGGACAAATACCTATGGCTACACCTTC
TRBD1 - TRBJ2-7 TRBV7-9 CASSPFRGLGEQYF TGTGCCAGCAGCCCATTCAGGGGGCTTGGGGAGCAGTACTTC
- - TRBJ2-3 TRBV9 CASSPRTNTDTQYF TGTGCCAGCAGCCCACGGACTAATACAGATACGCAGTATTTT
- - TRBJ1-6 TRBV9 CASSVAGYNSPLHF TGTGCCAGCAGCGTAGCAGGTTATAATTCACCCCTCCACTTT
- - TRBJ2-7 TRBV27 CASSSSYEQYF TGTGCCAGCAGTTCGTCCTACGAGCAGTACTTC
TRBD1 - TRBJ1-5 TRBV18 CASSPAGGWGNQPQHF TGTGCCAGCTCACCGGCAGGGGGCTGGGGCAATCAGCCCCAGCATTTT
- once TRBJ1-1 TRBV5-1 CASSSEGLNTEAFF TGCGCCAGCAGCTCGGAGGGACTGAACACTGAAGCTTTCTTT
- once TRBJ2-5 TRBV25-1 CASSDRAKETQYF TGTGCCAGCAGTGACAGGGCCAAAGAGACCCAGTACTTC
- - TRBJ2-7 TRBV28 CASSSEVGVNYEQYF TGTGCCAGCAGTTCTGAAGTTGGAGTGAACTACGAGCAGTACTTC